This TCR beta chain was identified in a study of blood T cell repertoires in COVID-19. Across the study: The United States, Italy and Spain provided the acute and convalescent COVID-19 samples. T cells, B-cell-depleted T cells, or PBMCs provided the cDNA or gDNA that served as material.

J lost 4 bases, V lost 4 bases, and 5 bases had no gene match. CDR1 and CDR2 from the germline V gene are SGHNT and YYREEE (reference sequence). The CDR3 is 15 amino acids. Authors' analysis steps: Nucleated cell number was recorded as an estimate derived from reference gene primer amplification. The repertoire was sequenced with immunoSEQ multiplex PCR; TCRdb's copy has only in-frame clones and lacks some. V and J calls and clone size come straight from that table; D and trimming were deduced from the DNA. Among 250,000 to 350,000 clones listed, around 89% were seen once. A word on this clone: Other DNA variants within this sample encode the same CDR3.

The sequence was obtained from a woman between 25 and 40 years old who had recovered from COVID-19. Material: peripheral blood. The chain is built from TRBV5-4 and TRBJ2-3; 11 bases align to TRBD2. The chain's CDR3 is CASSSSGGASDTQYF. The CDR3 DNA follows: TGTGCCAGCAGCAGTAGCGGGGGGGCCTCAGATACGCAGTATTTT.